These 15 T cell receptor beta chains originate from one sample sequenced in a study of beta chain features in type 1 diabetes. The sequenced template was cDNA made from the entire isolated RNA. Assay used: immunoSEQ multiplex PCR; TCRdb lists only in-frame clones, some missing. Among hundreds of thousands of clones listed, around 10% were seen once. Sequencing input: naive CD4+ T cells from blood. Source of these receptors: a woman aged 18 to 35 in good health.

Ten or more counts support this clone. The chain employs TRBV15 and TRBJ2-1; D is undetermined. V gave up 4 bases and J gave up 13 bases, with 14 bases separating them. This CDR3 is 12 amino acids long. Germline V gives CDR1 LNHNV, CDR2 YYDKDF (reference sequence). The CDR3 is CATSNPQDPQFF. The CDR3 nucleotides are TGTGCCACCAGCAATCCACAAGATCCCCAGTTCTTC.

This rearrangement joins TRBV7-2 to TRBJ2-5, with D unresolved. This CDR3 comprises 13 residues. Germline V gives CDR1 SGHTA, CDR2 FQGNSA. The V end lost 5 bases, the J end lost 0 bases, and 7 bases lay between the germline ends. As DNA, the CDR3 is TGTGCCAGCAGCCGGTTTCACCAAGAGACCCAGTACTTC. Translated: CASSRFHQETQYF.

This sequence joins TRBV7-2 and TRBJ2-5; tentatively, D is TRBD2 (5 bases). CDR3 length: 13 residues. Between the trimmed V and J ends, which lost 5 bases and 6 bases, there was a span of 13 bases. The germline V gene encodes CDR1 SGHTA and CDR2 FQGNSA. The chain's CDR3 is CASSGHPGKTQYF. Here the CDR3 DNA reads TGTGCCAGCAGCGGCCATCCGGGGAAGACCCAGTACTTC.

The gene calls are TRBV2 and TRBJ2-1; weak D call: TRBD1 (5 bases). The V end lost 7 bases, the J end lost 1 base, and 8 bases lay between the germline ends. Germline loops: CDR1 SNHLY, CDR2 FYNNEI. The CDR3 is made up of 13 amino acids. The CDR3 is CASNYRSYNEQFF. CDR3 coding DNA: TGTGCCAGCAATTACAGGTCCTACAATGAGCAGTTCTTC.

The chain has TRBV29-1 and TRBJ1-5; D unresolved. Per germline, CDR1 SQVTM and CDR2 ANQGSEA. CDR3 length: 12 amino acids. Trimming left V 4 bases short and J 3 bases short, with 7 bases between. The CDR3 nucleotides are TGCAGCGTTGGTCAGCCCAATCAGCCCCAGCATTTT. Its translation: CSVGQPNQPQHF.

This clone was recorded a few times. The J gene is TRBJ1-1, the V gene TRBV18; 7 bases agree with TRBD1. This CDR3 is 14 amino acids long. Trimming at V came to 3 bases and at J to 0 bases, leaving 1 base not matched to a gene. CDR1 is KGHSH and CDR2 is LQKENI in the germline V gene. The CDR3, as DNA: TGTGCCAGCTCACCGAGGGGGCTGAACACTGAAGCTTTCTTT. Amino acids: CASSPRGLNTEAFF.

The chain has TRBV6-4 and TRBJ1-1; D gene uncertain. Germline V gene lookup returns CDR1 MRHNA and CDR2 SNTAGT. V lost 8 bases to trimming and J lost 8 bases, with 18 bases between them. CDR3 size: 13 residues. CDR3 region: CASSPGSFTEAFF. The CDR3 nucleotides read TGTGCCAGCTCACCTGGCAGTTTCACGGAAGCTTTCTTT.

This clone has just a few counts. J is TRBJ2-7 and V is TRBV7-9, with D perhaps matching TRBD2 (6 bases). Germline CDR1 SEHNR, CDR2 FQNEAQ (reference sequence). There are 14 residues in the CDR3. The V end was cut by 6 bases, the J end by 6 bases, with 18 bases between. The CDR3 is CASSRDRDSREQYV. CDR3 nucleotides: TGTGCCAGCAGTAGAGACCGGGACTCCCGCGAGCAGTACGTC.

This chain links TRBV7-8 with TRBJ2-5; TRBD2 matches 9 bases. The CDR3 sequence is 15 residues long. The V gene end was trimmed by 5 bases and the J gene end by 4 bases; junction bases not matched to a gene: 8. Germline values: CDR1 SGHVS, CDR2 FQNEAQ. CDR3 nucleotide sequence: TGTGCCAGCAGCGTCCTTAGCGGGAGAAGAGAGACCCAGTACTTC. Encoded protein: CASSVLSGRRETQYF.

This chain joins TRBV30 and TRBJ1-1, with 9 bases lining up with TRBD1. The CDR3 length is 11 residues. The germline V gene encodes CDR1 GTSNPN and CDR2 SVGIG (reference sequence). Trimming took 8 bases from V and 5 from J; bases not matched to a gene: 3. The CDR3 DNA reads TGTGCCGGGACAGGGTTAACTGAAGCTTTCTTT. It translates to CAGTGLTEAFF.

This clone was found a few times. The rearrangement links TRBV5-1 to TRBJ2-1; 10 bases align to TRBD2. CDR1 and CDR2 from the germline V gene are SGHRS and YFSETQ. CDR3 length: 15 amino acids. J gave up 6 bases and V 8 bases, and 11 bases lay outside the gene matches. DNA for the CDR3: TGCGCCAGTAAGATGCTGGCTAGCGGGGGCAATGAGCAGTTCTTC. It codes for CASKMLASGGNEQFF.

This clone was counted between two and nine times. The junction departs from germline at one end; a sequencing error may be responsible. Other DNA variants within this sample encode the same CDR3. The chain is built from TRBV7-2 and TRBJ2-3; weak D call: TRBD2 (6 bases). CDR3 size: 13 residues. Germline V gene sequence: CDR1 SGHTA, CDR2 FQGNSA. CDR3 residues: CASSLALTDTQYF. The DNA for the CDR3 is TGTGCCAGCAGCCTAGCGCTCACAGATACGCAGTATTTT. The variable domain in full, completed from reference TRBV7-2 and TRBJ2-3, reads GAGVSQSPSNKVTEKGKDVELRCDPISGHTALYWYRQSLGQGLEFLIYFQGNSAPDKSGLPSDRFSAERTGGSVSTLTIQRTQQEDSAVYLCASSLALTDTQYFGPGTRLTVL.

The CDR3 DNA follows: TGCGCCAGCACTGGGACAGGGCATGGCGCGGAGACCCAGTACTTC. Amino acid sequence: CASTGTGHGAETQYF. The rearrangement uses TRBV5-1 and TRBJ2-5, with 9 bases matching TRBD1. With V trimmed by 6 bases and J by 5 bases, 11 bases remained unmatched. The CDR3 totals 15 residues. CDR1 is SGHRS and CDR2 is YFSETQ in the germline V gene.

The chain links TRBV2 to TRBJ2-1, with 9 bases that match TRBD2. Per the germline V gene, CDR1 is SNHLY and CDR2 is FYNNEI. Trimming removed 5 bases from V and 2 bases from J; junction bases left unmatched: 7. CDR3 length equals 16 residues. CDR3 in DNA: TGTGCCAGCAGTACAACTCTAGCGGGGACCTACAATGAGCAGTTCTTC. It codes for CASSTTLAGTYNEQFF.

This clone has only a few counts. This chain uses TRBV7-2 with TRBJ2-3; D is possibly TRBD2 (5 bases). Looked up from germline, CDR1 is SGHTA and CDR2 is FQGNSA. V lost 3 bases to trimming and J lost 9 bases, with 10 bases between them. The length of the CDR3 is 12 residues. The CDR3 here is CASSFEGSTQYF. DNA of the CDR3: TGTGCCAGCAGCTTTGAGGGTTCCACGCAGTATTTT.